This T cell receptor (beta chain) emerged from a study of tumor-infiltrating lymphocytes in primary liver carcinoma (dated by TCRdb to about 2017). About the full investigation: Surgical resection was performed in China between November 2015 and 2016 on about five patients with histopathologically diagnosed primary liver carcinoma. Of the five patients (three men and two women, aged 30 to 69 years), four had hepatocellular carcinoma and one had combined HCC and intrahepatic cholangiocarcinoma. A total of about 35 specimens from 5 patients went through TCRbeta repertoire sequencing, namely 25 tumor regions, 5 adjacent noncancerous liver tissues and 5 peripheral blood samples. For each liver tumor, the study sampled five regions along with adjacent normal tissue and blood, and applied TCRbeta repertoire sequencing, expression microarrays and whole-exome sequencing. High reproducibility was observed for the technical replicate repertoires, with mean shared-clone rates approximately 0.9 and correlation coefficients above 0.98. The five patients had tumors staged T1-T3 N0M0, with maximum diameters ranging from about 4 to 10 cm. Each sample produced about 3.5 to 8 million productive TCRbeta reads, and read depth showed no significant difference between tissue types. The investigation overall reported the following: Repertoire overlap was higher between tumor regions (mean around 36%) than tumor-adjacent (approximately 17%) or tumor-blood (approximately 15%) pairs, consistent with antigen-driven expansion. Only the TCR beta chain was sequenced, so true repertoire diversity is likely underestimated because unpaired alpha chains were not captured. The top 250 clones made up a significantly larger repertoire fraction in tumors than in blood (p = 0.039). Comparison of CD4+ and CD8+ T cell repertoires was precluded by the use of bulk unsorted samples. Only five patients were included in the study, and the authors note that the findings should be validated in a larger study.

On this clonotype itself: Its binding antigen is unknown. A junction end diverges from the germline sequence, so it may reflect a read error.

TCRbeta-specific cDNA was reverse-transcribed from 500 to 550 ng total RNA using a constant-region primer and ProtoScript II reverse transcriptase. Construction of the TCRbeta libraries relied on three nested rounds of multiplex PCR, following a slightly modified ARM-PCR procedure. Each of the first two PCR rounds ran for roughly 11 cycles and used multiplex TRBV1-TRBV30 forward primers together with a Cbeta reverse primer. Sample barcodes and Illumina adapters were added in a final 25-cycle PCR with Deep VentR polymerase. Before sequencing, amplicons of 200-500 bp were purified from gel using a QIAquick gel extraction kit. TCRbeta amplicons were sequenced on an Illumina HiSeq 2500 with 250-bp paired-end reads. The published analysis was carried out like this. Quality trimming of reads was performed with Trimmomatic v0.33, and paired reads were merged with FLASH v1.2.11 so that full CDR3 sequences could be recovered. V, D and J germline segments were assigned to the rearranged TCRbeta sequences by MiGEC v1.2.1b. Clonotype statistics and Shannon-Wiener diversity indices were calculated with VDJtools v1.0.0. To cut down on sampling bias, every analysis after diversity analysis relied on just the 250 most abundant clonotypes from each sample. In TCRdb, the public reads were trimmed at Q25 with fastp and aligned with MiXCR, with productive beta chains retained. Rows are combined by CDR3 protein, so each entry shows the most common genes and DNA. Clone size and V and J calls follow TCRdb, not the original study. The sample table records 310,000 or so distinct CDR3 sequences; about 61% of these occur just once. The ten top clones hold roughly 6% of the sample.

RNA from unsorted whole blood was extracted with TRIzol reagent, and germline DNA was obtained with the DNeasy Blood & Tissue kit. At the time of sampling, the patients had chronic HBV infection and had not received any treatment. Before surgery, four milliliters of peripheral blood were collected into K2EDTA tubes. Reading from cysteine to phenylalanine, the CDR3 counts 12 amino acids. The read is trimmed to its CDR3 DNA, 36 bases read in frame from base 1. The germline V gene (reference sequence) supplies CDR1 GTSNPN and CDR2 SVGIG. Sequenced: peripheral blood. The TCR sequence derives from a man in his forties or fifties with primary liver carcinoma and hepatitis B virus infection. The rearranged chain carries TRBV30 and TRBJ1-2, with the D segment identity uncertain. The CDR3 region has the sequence CAWIEETYGYAF. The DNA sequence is TGTGCCTGGATCGAGGAGACCTATGGCTACGCCTTC.